The 26 T cell receptor beta chains presented below share a single source sample, sequenced in a study of cytomegalovirus exposure and HLA in healthy donors. PCR employed 60 Vbeta and 13 Jbeta primers. TCRdb's table, derived via immunoSEQ multiplex PCR, lists solely in-frame clones and lacks some. This table holds 100,000 to 150,000 clones, approximately 77% found once. Sequenced: PBMCs. These TCRs come from a man aged 18 to 35 in good health and CMV-seronegative.

With regard to this clone: The junction shows a germline mismatch at one end, possibly a read error. The chain combines TRBV5-4 with TRBJ1-2; 10 bases align to TRBD1. There are 16 residues in the CDR3. Germline CDR1 and CDR2: SGHNT and YYREEE (reference sequence). In DNA, the CDR3 is TGTGCCAGCAGCCGACAGGGGGCCTCTGCAGGCTATGGCTACCCCTTC. It yields the protein CASSRQGASAGYGYPF.

The chain links TRBV27 to TRBJ2-5; 8 nucleotides match TRBD1. With the DNA end fitting TRBJ2-7 better, the J assignment may be wrong. The CDR3 has 13 residues. Germline values: CDR1 MNHEY, CDR2 SMNVEV (reference sequence). The CDR3 coding sequence is TGTGCCAGCAGCCCTGGGACAGGCTACGAGCAGTACTTC. It is translated as CASSPGTGYEQYF.

This clone turned up a few times. The chain carries TRBV5-1 and TRBJ2-7; 8 positions agree with TRBD1. The CDR3 is made up of 15 amino acids. In germline, CDR1 is SGHRS, CDR2 YFSETQ. V lost 4 bases, J lost 1 base, and 7 bases stayed unmatched. The CDR3 DNA follows: TGCGCCAGCAGCCCCGGGGACAGGATTTCCTACGAGCAGTACTTC. This translates into CASSPGDRISYEQYF. The variable domain in full, with the rest retrieved from reference TRBV5-1 and TRBJ2-7, is KAGVTQTPRYLIKTRGQQVTLSCSPISGHRSVSWYQQTPGQGLQFLFEYFSETQRNKGNFPGRFSGRQFSNSRSEMNVSTLELGDSALYLCASSPGDRISYEQYFGPGTRLTVT.

This chain uses TRBV6-5 with TRBJ1-2; unclear D gene. From germline, CDR1 is MNHEY and CDR2 SVGAGI. Trimming shortened V by 0 bases and J by 7 bases, and 12 bases separated the two germline ends. The CDR3 totals 14 residues. CDR3 loop: CASSYSIGKGGYTF. CDR3 DNA: TGTGCCAGCAGTTACTCTATCGGGAAGGGTGGCTACACCTTC.

Only one count was recorded for this clone. This chain connects TRBV11-3 to TRBJ2-6, with a possible D match to TRBD1 (5 bases). Germline CDR1 SGHNT, CDR2 YENEEA. Trimming removed 3 bases from V and 1 base from J, with 10 bases in between. The CDR3 contains 16 residues. CDR3: CASSLAGSSGANVLTF. In nucleotides, the CDR3 is TGTGCCAGCAGCTTGGCAGGGTCATCTGGGGCCAACGTCCTGACTTTC. The full variable domain, in which reference TRBV11-3 and TRBJ2-6 provide the parts outside the CDR3, is EAGVVQSPRYKIIEKKQPVAFWCNPISGHNTLYWYLQNLGQGPELLIRYENEEAVDDSQLPKDRFSAERLKGVDSTLKIQPAELGDSAVYLCASSLAGSSGANVLTFGAGSRLTVL.

The chain links TRBV5-1 to TRBJ2-7, with 7 bases fitting TRBD2. Germline lookup yields CDR1 SGHRS and CDR2 YFSETQ. The CDR3 runs 15 residues. Trimming removed 0 bases from V and 5 bases from J; junction bases left unmatched: 8. CDR3 nucleotide sequence: TGCGCCAGCAGCTTGGGACTAGCAAATTTCCACGAGCAGTACTTC. It encodes CASSLGLANFHEQYF.

The chain employs TRBV27 and TRBJ2-1; 10 bases are a match to TRBD2. This CDR3 is built from 16 residues. Looked up from germline, CDR1 is MNHEY and CDR2 is SMNVEV (reference sequence). With V trimmed by 7 bases and J by 0 bases, 6 bases remained unmatched. CDR3 amino acids: CASTLAGDLSYNEQFF. The CDR3 nucleotides are TGTGCCAGCACCCTAGCGGGGGACCTCTCCTACAATGAGCAGTTCTTC.

This chain connects TRBV5-4 to TRBJ2-3; no definite D call. The V gene's germline CDR1 is SGHNT and CDR2 YYREEE (reference sequence). V was clipped by 4 bases and J by 0 bases, with 9 bases between them. This CDR3 spans 14 amino acids. Here the CDR3 reads CASSQTPSTDTQYF. The CDR3 DNA reads as TGTGCCAGCAGCCAGACACCCAGCACAGATACGCAGTATTTT.

This clone was seen a few times. Other DNA sequences in the sample encode the same CDR3. This chain links TRBV9 with TRBJ1-3; D remains ambiguous. Germline lookup yields CDR1 SGDLS and CDR2 YYNGEE. The CDR3 extends over 15 amino acids. Trimming cost V 0 bases and J 0 bases, with 7 bases left between them. CDR3 in DNA: TGTGCCAGCAGCGTAGACCCCAGCTCTGGAAACACCATATATTTT. Amino acids: CASSVDPSSGNTIYF.

CDR3 nucleotides: TGTGCCAGCAGTGAGGTTGGGGGGGATCAGCCCCAGCATTTT. Protein sequence: CASSEVGGDQPQHF. This chain uses TRBV6-1 with TRBJ1-5; D is perhaps TRBD1 (5 bases). Trimming left V 3 bases short and J 5 bases short, with 11 bases between. The CDR3 totals 14 residues. The germline gives CDR1 MNHNS, CDR2 SASEGT.

The gene calls are TRBV11-2 and TRBJ2-7; tentative D call: TRBD2 (6 bases). Trimming shortened V by 2 bases and J by 1 base, and 9 bases separated the two germline ends. The germline V gene encodes CDR1 SGHAT and CDR2 FQNNGV. This CDR3 is 14 amino acids long. The CDR3, as DNA: TGTGCCAGCAGCTTAATCGGGGGATCCTACGAGCAGTACTTC. Translating gives CASSLIGGSYEQYF.

The chain carries TRBV25-1 and TRBJ2-2; TRBD1 agrees at 7 bases. This CDR3 contains 13 residues. Germline V gene lookup returns CDR1 MGHDK and CDR2 SYGVNS. The V and J ends lost 8 bases and 5 bases, in that order; junction bases with no gene match: 5. The CDR3 DNA follows: TGTGCCAGCCCTAAACAGGGGACCGGGGAGCTGTTTTTT. Its protein product is CASPKQGTGELFF.

The V and J genes are TRBV7-2 and TRBJ2-5; the match to TRBD2 covers 11 bases. After removal of 6 bases from V and 7 bases from J, the junction contained 10 bases not matched to a gene. The CDR3 contains 15 residues. Germline V gives CDR1 SGHTA, CDR2 FQGNSA. DNA for the CDR3: TGTGCCAGCAGATGGCTAGCGGGGGGCCGGGGGACCCAGTACTTC. Its protein is CASRWLAGGRGTQYF. The complete variable domain, with remaining parts taken from reference TRBV7-2 and TRBJ2-5, reads GAGVSQSPSNKVTEKGKDVELRCDPISGHTALYWYRQSLGQGLEFLIYFQGNSAPDKSGLPSDRFSAERTGGSVSTLTIQRTQQEDSAVYLCASRWLAGGRGTQYFGPGTRLLVL.

The chain couples TRBV10-3 to TRBJ1-1, with a tentative D call TRBD1 (5 bases). The CDR3 is 15 residues long. Trimming removed 2 bases at V and 2 bases at J, with 12 bases between. Germline V gene lookup returns CDR1 ENHRY and CDR2 SYGVKD. CDR3 protein: CAISEGTGGNTEAFF. CDR3 bases: TGTGCCATCAGTGAGGGAACAGGCGGTAACACTGAAGCTTTCTTT.

The chain recombines TRBV11-2 with TRBJ1-1; TRBD1 might be the D (6 bases). The CDR3 length is 15 residues. The ends were cut back, 5 bases at V and 0 bases at J, with 13 bases in the middle. Germline CDR1 reads SGHAT; CDR2 reads FQNNGV. CDR3 sequence: CASSPRTDMNTEAFF. The CDR3 DNA reads TGTGCCAGCAGCCCTCGGACAGACATGAACACTGAAGCTTTCTTT.

The chain uses TRBV6-1 and TRBJ2-7; 9 nucleotides line up with TRBD2. The trim removed 2 bases at V and 3 bases at J, leaving 2 bases unmatched. The CDR3 spans 14 residues. In germline, CDR1 is MNHNS, CDR2 SASEGT. The CDR3 reads CASSERLAVYEQYF. The CDR3 DNA is TGTGCCAGCAGTGAACGACTAGCGGTCTACGAGCAGTACTTC.

Comments on this clone: The same CDR3 also results from other DNA sequences found in this sample. V is TRBV7-2 and J is TRBJ2-5, with TRBD2 matching over 14 bases. CDR1 and CDR2 (germline): SGHTA, FQGNSA. V lost 5 bases, J lost 5 bases, and 7 bases stayed unmatched. CDR3 length: 16 amino acids. The CDR3 here is CASSPPGLAGEETQYF. The CDR3 DNA reads TGTGCCAGCAGCCCGCCGGGACTAGCGGGGGAGGAGACCCAGTACTTC.

The chain employs TRBV7-3 and TRBJ2-5, with 12 bases matching TRBD2. After removal of 5 bases from V and 4 bases from J, the junction contained 5 bases not matched to a gene. This CDR3 contains 15 residues. From germline, CDR1 is SGHTA and CDR2 FQGTGA. The CDR3 DNA follows: TGTGCCAGCAGCCCTAGCGGGGGGGCCTTAGAGACCCAGTACTTC. Translating it yields CASSPSGGALETQYF.

The chain is built from TRBV5-1 and TRBJ1-3; 8 bases agree with TRBD1. Germline trimming cut 4 bases from V and 0 bases from J; bases unmatched to any gene: 3. The germline V gene has CDR1 SGHRS and CDR2 YFSETQ. The CDR3 extends over 15 amino acids. CDR3 protein: CASSIDRGSGNTIYF. The CDR3 DNA reads TGCGCCAGCAGCATAGACAGGGGCTCTGGAAACACCATATATTTT.

The chain uses TRBV6-6 and TRBJ2-3; no reliable D call. The CDR3 sequence is 12 residues long. Trimming pared 10 bases from V and 1 base from J, leaving 9 bases between. Per the germline V gene, CDR1 is MNHNY and CDR2 is SVGAGI (reference sequence). The CDR3 spells CATATGTDTQYF. In nucleotides, the CDR3 is TGTGCCACCGCGACTGGCACAGATACGCAGTATTTT.

The rearrangement uses TRBV19 and TRBJ2-3, with TRBD1 matching 8 bases. Germline CDR1 is LNHDA and CDR2 is SQIVND (reference sequence). Trimming cost V 7 bases and J 5 bases; bases outside gene matches: 11. The CDR3 runs to 15 residues. The CDR3 bases are TGTGCCAGTACTAAGGGACAGGTCCCCAAAGATACGCAGTATTTT. Translated: CASTKGQVPKDTQYF.

This chain joins TRBV29-1 and TRBJ1-2; D gene ambiguous. From germline, CDR1 is SQVTM and CDR2 ANQGSEA. CDR3 length: 13 residues. V lost 3 bases, J lost 7 bases, and 15 bases lay in between. CDR3 in DNA: TGCAGCGTTGATTGGGGAGGAGCGCGTGGCTACACCTTC. It specifies CSVDWGGARGYTF.

The V and J genes are TRBV18 and TRBJ1-2, with D possibly being TRBD1 (6 bases). The CDR3 extends over 16 amino acids. Germline V lookup: CDR1 KGHSH, CDR2 LQKENI. V was clipped by 6 bases and J by 2 bases, with 19 bases between them. The CDR3 sequence: CASSPTGAIRNYGYTF. Here the CDR3 DNA reads TGTGCCAGCTCCCCGACAGGAGCGATTAGGAACTATGGCTACACCTTC.

The chain employs TRBV9 and TRBJ1-1; 7 bases match TRBD1. Germline V CDR1 and CDR2: SGDLS, YYNGEE. This CDR3 is built from 14 residues. Trimming cost V 3 bases and J 1 base; bases outside gene matches: 3. The CDR3 DNA reads TGTGCCAGCAGCGAGGGGGACAGGAACACTGAAGCTTTCTTT. Residues: CASSEGDRNTEAFF.

This chain joins TRBV7-8 and TRBJ2-7; perhaps TRBD1 as D (5 bases). Germline V gives CDR1 SGHVS, CDR2 FQNEAQ. Trimming took 4 bases from V and 7 from J, leaving 20 bases between them. This CDR3 is 15 amino acids long. This CDR3 reads CASSSRSQGSGEQYF. As DNA, the CDR3 is TGTGCCAGCAGCTCCAGGTCCCAGGGCTCTGGAGAGCAGTACTTC.

This rearrangement joins TRBV9 to TRBJ2-1; 11 bases map to TRBD2. The CDR3 spans 16 residues. Germline V CDR1 and CDR2: SGDLS, YYNGEE. Germline trimming cut 4 bases from V and 5 bases from J; bases unmatched to any gene: 8. As DNA, the CDR3 is TGTGCCAGCAGCCCCCAAGGGACTAGCGGACACAATGAGCAGTTCTTC. Protein sequence: CASSPQGTSGHNEQFF.